This is a list of T cell receptor beta chains from one sample in a study of vaccination effects on CD4 cells after COVID-19. Using immunoSEQ multiplex PCR, the repertoire was profiled, and TCRdb retains in-frame clones only, with some absent. The data hold 55,000 to 70,000 clones, with 76% observed a single time. No antigens are known for them. The sample here was CD4+ T cells from PBMCs cultured with HCoV-OC43 spike peptides, taken after COVID-19 vaccination. The receptors shown here come from a human donor who received a COVID-19 vaccine. CDR3s leave out the opening cysteine and the closing phenylalanine or tryptophan.

cdr3_aa	v_call	j_call
ASSMTGSGGYEQF	TRBV19	TRBJ2-1
ASSSTGIGQPQH	TRBV7-9	TRBJ1-5
ASSSDRGSGNTIY	TRBV7-2	TRBJ1-3
ASSRANLGYT	TRBV9	TRBJ1-2
ASSLLAGIDTQY	TRBV7-9	TRBJ2-3
ASSLLAAMNTEAF	TRBV7-3	TRBJ1-1
ASSSILAGGWADTQY	TRBV6-2/TRBV6-3	TRBJ2-3
ASSVASGGNAGELF	TRBV9	TRBJ2-2
ASSPGTGGEKLF	TRBV28	TRBJ1-4
ASSSYQPQH	TRBV5-4	TRBJ1-5
ATSDLSRRGTDTQY	TRBV24-1	TRBJ2-3
ASSPGGDDTGELF	TRBV18	TRBJ2-2
ASSFWAGYGYT	TRBV27	TRBJ1-2
ASKDIRDLTDTQY	TRBV27	TRBJ2-3
SASVGYRDYGYT	TRBV20-1	TRBJ1-2
ASSLPTGETGELF	TRBV5-4	TRBJ2-2
ASSSFSGLDNDGYT	TRBV18	TRBJ1-2
ASSSNPTESYTEAF	TRBV5-1	TRBJ1-1
ASGAAYVGEPF	TRBV12-5	TRBJ1-1